This T cell receptor beta chain derives from a study of healthy donors' naive CD4 and CD8 T cells (dated by TCRdb to between 2014 and 2017). Turning to the overall study: Donors were selected to cover three age groups (20-25, 40-50 and 60-70 years, several each), with a mean age of roughly 45, and half of the donors were female. Rearranged TCR alpha and beta chains from naive CD4+ and CD8+ T cells were sequenced in the study to test how TCR variation relates to lineage commitment. Peripheral blood mononuclear cells were obtained from approximately 19 unrelated, healthy individuals. For TCR alpha, a new primer set covering all functional IMGT alpha gene variants was designed, and the rest of the protocol matched the beta-chain workflow. The donors were HLA-typed by sequencing at HLA-A, -B, -C, -DRB1, -DQB1 and -DPB1, using the SBTexcellerator protocol, an ABI3130xl analyzer and SBTengine software.

To note about this clonotype: The antigen this receptor binds is unknown. No base qualities exist here, and no much larger clone lies one base off it.

The CDR3 starts with the cysteine, ends with the phenylalanine, and has 12 residues. Kept here is only the CDR3 DNA, which spans 36 bases and is read in frame from base 1. CDR1 SQVTM and CDR2 ANQGSEA are derived from the germline V gene. Trimming at the junction amounts to 8 bases on V and 4 bases on J, and the germline ends lie 14 bases apart. The full study reports these points: Because alpha and beta chains were sequenced in bulk and could not be paired, combined chain effects were not evaluated. Bias between naive CD4+ and CD8+ cells was reportedly observed for most V and J gene segments, consistently across donors and independently of HLA genotype. Taken together, V genes, J genes and CDR3 charge appeared to account for roughly an eighth of the variance in CD4/CD8 propensity, mostly acting in an additive way. Possible repertoire bias from homeostatic proliferation of naive T cells was not directly addressed. In both chains, CD4+ lineage was associated with a positively charged CDR3 and CD8+ lineage with a negatively charged CDR3.

TCRdb names 454 GS FLX Titanium as the instrument used. A previously published linear amplification protocol was used to build the TCR libraries, starting from roughly 500 ng of total RNA. The Roche/454 Genome Sequencer with Titanium chemistry was used for sequencing. The source study handled its data this way. From 4 or 5 of the healthy donors, under 80,000 rearranged TCR alpha transcripts were sequenced. Unique TCR clonotypes were defined by the CDR3 junction under IMGT nomenclature, and duplicate transcripts were removed. Using logistic regression in R 2.13.0, the researchers modeled CD4 versus CD8 status as a function of V and J genes, with an adjustment for donor effects and a Bonferroni correction for multiple testing. TCRdb reprocessed the public reads (quality trimming at Q25 with fastp, clone calling with MiXCR) and kept in-frame beta chains. Here each entry gathers all rows of one CDR3 protein and keeps the most common genes and DNA. These V and J calls originate from TCRdb's pipeline instead of the authors' own analysis. Counted in this sample were about 200,000 distinct CDR3 sequences; 65% to 75% of them appeared once. The ten biggest clones cover 2% to 2.5% of the sample.

Cells with a CD4+CD8-CD45RO-CD45RA+ profile were isolated by FACS and defined as naive CD4+ T cells, and those with a CD8+CD4-CD45RA+CD27bright profile were defined as naive CD8+ T cells. The antibodies used for sorting targeted CD4 (RPA-T4), CD8 (SK1), CD27 (O323), CD45RA (HI100) and CD45RO (UCHL1). The TCR originated in a pool of human donors in good health; the sample pools cells from several healthy donors. Sample: naive CD4+ and CD8+ T cells sorted from blood, pooled from several donors. Reading the label with the study, this specimen's cell subset or site is: FACS-sorted naive CD4+ (CD45RO-CD45RA+) and naive CD8+ (CD45RA+CD27bright) T cells. The chain employs TRBV29-1 and TRBJ1-2, with TRBD1 perhaps the D gene, on 6 matching bases. The CDR3 has the sequence CSTWDTRYGYTF. The nucleotides read TGCAGCACCTGGGACACCCGCTATGGCTACACCTTC.